The sequence of this TCR beta chain was determined in a study of blood T cell repertoires in COVID-19. Study background: Samples of COVID-19 (acute and convalescent) were obtained from the United States, Italy and Spain. T cells, B-cell-depleted T cells, or PBMCs supplied cDNA or gDNA.

The germline V gene has CDR1 MNHNY and CDR2 SVGAGI (reference sequence). With 6 bases removed from V and 4 bases from J, the gap between germline ends came to 13 bases. This CDR3 is 14 amino acids long. Method: immunoSEQ multiplex PCR; TCRdb's copy keeps in-frame clones and lacks some. The sample consists of 250,000 to 300,000 clones, 80% to 90% of them appearing once. Sequenced input: peripheral blood. The genes are TRBV6-6 and TRBJ1-5, with D uncertain. The sequence was obtained from a woman in her 70s with acute or convalescent COVID-19. The CDR3 protein is CASSPLTENQPQHF. Written as DNA, the CDR3 is TGTGCCAGCAGCCCTTTGACTGAGAATCAGCCCCAGCATTTT.